This paragraph covers one T cell receptor (beta chain) sequence. The source of the sample is a study of blood T cell repertoires in COVID-19. Study details: Acute and convalescent COVID-19 samples came from the United States, Italy and Spain. Nucleic acid was either cDNA or gDNA, and it came from T cells, B-cell-depleted T cells, or PBMCs.

Trimming took off 2 bases at V and 8 bases at J, with 12 bases between the two ends. CDR1 MNHEY and CDR2 SMNVEV come from the germline V gene (reference sequence). The CDR3 consists of 13 residues. Living in about 25 US areas, the participants were between roughly 18 and 90 years of age. In assigning cohorts, the study relied on participant-reported clinical history. Libraries were prepared by immunoSEQ multiplex PCR; TCRdb keeps only in-frame clonotypes and omits some of them. The sample carries about 270,000 clones, roughly nine tenths recorded once. Sequenced material: PBMCs or T cells enriched from blood (not recorded which). The origin of this receptor is a woman aged 45-60 years who had recovered from COVID-19. The V gene is TRBV27, the J gene TRBJ1-2; D uncertain. The CDR3 is CASSLISSGGYTF. As DNA, the CDR3 is TGTGCCAGCAGTTTAATATCTAGCGGCGGCTACACCTTC.